This TCR beta chain appears in the sequencing data of a study of OX40 agonist ivuxolimab in advanced cancers. Study in general: Given to patients was ivuxolimab, an agonistic anti-OX40 (CD134) antibody. Patients achieving partial responses numbered three: one hepatocellular carcinoma case and two cutaneous melanoma cases.

With V trimmed by 4 bases and J by 6 bases, 12 bases remained unmatched. The CDR3 runs to 16 residues. Looked up from germline, CDR1 is SGHRS and CDR2 is YFSETQ. Autoimmune disease history or systemic immunosuppression led to patient exclusion. TCRdb's copy holds only in-frame clones and misses some; the assay was immunoSEQ multiplex PCR. The data show fewer than 100,000 clones, roughly 80% seen once. Worth noting for this clone: The same CDR3 is also encoded by other DNA sequences in this sample.

V and J are TRBV5-1 and TRBJ2-2; the match to TRBD2 covers 7 bases. The sample in question was CD4+ or CD8+ T cells sorted from blood, obtained in a trial of the OX40 agonist ivuxolimab. The clonotype was recovered from an adult with an advanced solid tumor such as melanoma, head and neck, liver or kidney cancer. The CDR3 DNA follows: TGCGCCAGCAGCGGGGGTGGGCGGGAGTCCGCCGGGGAGCTGTTTTTT. It codes for CASSGGGRESAGELFF.